These T cell receptor beta chains were read from a single sample in a study of blood T cell repertoires in COVID-19. The repertoire was sequenced with immunoSEQ multiplex PCR; TCRdb's copy has only in-frame clones and lacks some. The sample has approximately 220,000 clones; 85% to 90% are singletons. Input material: PBMCs or T cells enriched from blood (not recorded which). The receptors come from a woman aged 18-35 years in a cohort exposed to, infected with or recovered from COVID-19 (not recorded which). The CDR3 runs from the conserved cysteine through the conserved F or W. A D gene is named only where the DNA matches it firmly. Only part of the rows carry a size: once, few, many, or a class if the clone is expanded.

.	TRBD2	TRBJ2-3	TRBV7-3	CASSAGLAGGGDTQYF	TGTGCCAGCAGCGCAGGACTAGCGGGGGGGGGAGATACGCAGTATTTT
.	.	TRBJ1-4	TRBV5-8	CASSLNFGAAEFF	TGTGCCAGCAGCTTGAATTTTGGGGCAGCCGAGTTTTTT
once	.	TRBJ2-1	TRBV9	CASSVAQQLSYNEQFF	TGTGCCAGCAGCGTAGCTCAACAGCTCTCCTACAATGAGCAGTTCTTC
.	TRBD1	TRBJ1-4	TRBV7-9	CASSLRGTVTATNEKLFF	TGTGCCAGCAGCTTGCGCGGGACAGTGACTGCAACTAATGAAAAACTGTTTTTT
.	.	TRBJ2-3	TRBV7-2	CASSSLGGQYF	TGTGCCAGCAGCTCGCTCGGGGGGCAGTATTTT
.	TRBD1	TRBJ1-2	TRBV18	CASSPRDRANYGYTF	TGTGCCAGCTCACCCCGGGACAGGGCCAACTATGGCTACACCTTC
.	TRBD2	TRBJ2-1	TRBV11-3	CASLDTSGGPEQFF	TGTGCCAGCCTGGATACTAGCGGGGGGCCCGAGCAGTTCTTC
.	.	TRBJ1-4	TRBV18	CASSPLLGQGLAF	TGTGCCAGCTCACCACTTCTCGGGCAGGGACTAGCGTTT
.	.	TRBJ2-6	TRBV12-2	CASRLRTSGRSYRLGANVLTF	TGTGCAAGTCGCTTACGGACTAGCGGGAGGTCCTATCGGTTAGGAGCCAACGTCCTGACTTTC
.	.	TRBJ1-5	TRBV12-3/TRBV12-4	CASSFFSQPQHF	TGTGCCAGCAGTTTTTTTAGTCAGCCCCAGCATTTT
.	TRBD1	TRBJ1-1	TRBV27	CASSLTPRQGVTEAFF	TGTGCCAGCAGTTTAACTCCTAGACAGGGGGTCACTGAAGCTTTCTTT
.	TRBD1	TRBJ2-5	TRBV24-1	CATSDLGDRAQETQYF	TGTGCCACCAGTGATTTGGGGGACAGGGCACAAGAGACCCAGTACTTC
.	.	TRBJ1-1	TRBV21-1	CASSKVRRGNTEAFF	TGTGCCAGCAGCAAAGTAAGGAGGGGGAACACTGAAGCTTTCTTT
.	TRBD1	TRBJ2-2	TRBV11-2	CASSPKSQGAVGELFF	TGTGCCAGCAGCCCAAAGTCTCAGGGGGCGGTCGGGGAGCTGTTTTTT
.	TRBD2	TRBJ2-7	TRBV12-3/TRBV12-4	CASSGLADEQYF	TGTGCCAGCAGCGGACTAGCGGACGAGCAGTACTTC
.	TRBD1	TRBJ2-7	TRBV19	CASSLAGTGGLYEQYF	TGTGCCAGTAGCCTAGCAGGGACAGGGGGCTTGTACGAGCAGTACTTC
.	TRBD2	TRBJ2-1	TRBV7-8	CASSFSRGGYNEQFF	TGTGCCAGCAGCTTTTCGCGGGGGGGTTACAATGAGCAGTTCTTC
.	.	TRBJ1-5	TRBV11-2	CASSSDISNQPQHF	TGTGCCAGCAGCTCGGACATTAGCAATCAGCCCCAGCATTTT
once	.	TRBJ1-2	TRBV6-5	CASSYMPGNYGYTF	TGTGCCAGCAGTTACATGCCCGGTAACTATGGCTACACCTTC
.	.	TRBJ1-2	TRBV6-5	CASSYRRQAFGYTF	TGTGCCAGCAGTTACCGCAGACAGGCTTTCGGCTACACCTTC
.	.	TRBJ1-4	TRBV15	CATSRDRGRGNEKLFF	TGTGCCACCAGCAGAGACAGGGGTCGGGGAAATGAAAAACTGTTTTTT
.	TRBD1	TRBJ2-5	TRBV15	CATSRGGDRGRETQYF	TGTGCCACCAGCAGAGGGGGGGACAGGGGGCGAGAGACCCAGTACTTC
.	.	TRBJ1-3	TRBV5-5	CASSLDGAQDF	TGTGCCAGCAGCTTGGACGGTGCTCAGGATTTT
.	TRBD2	TRBJ2-7	TRBV11-3	CASSPGLAGYEQYF	TGTGCCAGCAGCCCAGGACTAGCGGGCTACGAGCAGTACTTC
.	TRBD1	TRBJ1-5	TRBV28	CASSPPGQGIQPQHF	TGTGCCAGCAGCCCACCGGGACAGGGGATTCAGCCCCAGCATTTT
.	.	TRBJ1-5	TRBV29-1	CSVDSGNQPQHF	TGCAGCGTTGACAGCGGCAATCAGCCCCAGCATTTT
once	.	TRBJ1-2	TRBV13	CASGTRGTNYGYTF	TGTGCCAGCGGGACCCGGGGGACCAACTATGGCTACACCTTC
.	TRBD2	TRBJ2-7	TRBV4-1	CASSPTSLAGMQYF	TGCGCCAGCAGCCCGACCTCACTAGCGGGAATGCAGTACTTC
.	.	TRBJ2-3	TRBV11-3	CASSLAGVLDTQYF	TGTGCCAGCAGCTTAGCGGGAGTGTTAGATACGCAGTATTTT
.	.	TRBJ1-2	TRBV9	CASRGVHGNYGYTF	TGTGCCAGCAGAGGGGTCCACGGCAACTATGGCTACACCTTC
.	.	TRBJ2-1	TRBV11-3	CASSPTVGSSYNEQFF	TGTGCCAGCAGCCCCACCGTTGGGAGCTCCTACAATGAGCAGTTCTTC
.	TRBD1	TRBJ2-7	TRBV11-2	CASSPRGQGISYEQYF	TGTGCCAGCAGCCCGCGCGGACAGGGGATCTCCTACGAGCAGTACTTC
.	.	TRBJ2-1	TRBV5-5	CASSPRLYSYNEQFF	TGTGCCAGCAGCCCGCGATTGTACTCCTACAATGAGCAGTTCTTC
.	TRBD2	TRBJ2-5	TRBV9	CASSNRDKAGNRKETQYF	TGTGCCAGCAGCAACCGAGATAAAGCGGGGAATCGCAAAGAGACCCAGTACTTC
once	TRBD1	TRBJ1-6	TRBV6-4	CASRRRGTDNSPLHF	TGTGCCAGCAGAAGACGCGGGACAGATAATTCACCCCTCCACTTT
once	.	TRBJ1-3	TRBV7-9	CASSLRQGSGNTIYF	TGTGCCAGCAGCTTACGGCAGGGATCGGGAAACACCATATATTTT
.	.	TRBJ2-1	TRBV5-6	CASRSVLAGYNEQFF	TGTGCCAGCAGATCTGTACTAGCCGGCTACAATGAGCAGTTCTTC
.	.	TRBJ1-1	TRBV20-1	CSARSGAEAFF	TGCAGTGCTCGGAGTGGCGCTGAAGCTTTCTTT
.	TRBD1	TRBJ1-2	TRBV10-3	CATQTGGGYGYTF	TGTGCCACCCAGACAGGGGGCGGCTATGGCTACACCTTC
.	.	TRBJ1-6	TRBV9	CASSLGSFISYNSPLHF	TGTGCCAGCAGTCTGGGCAGCTTTATTTCCTATAATTCACCCCTCCACTTT
.	TRBD1	TRBJ1-2	TRBV11-2	CASSFTGDYGYTF	TGTGCCAGCAGCTTTACAGGGGACTATGGCTACACCTTC
.	.	TRBJ2-7	TRBV2	CASSDYSPRKRSYEQYF	TGTGCCAGCAGTGATTACTCCCCCCGGAAGCGCTCCTACGAGCAGTACTTC
few	TRBD1	TRBJ1-6	TRBV10-2	CASRQTTGYQNSYNSPLHF	TGCGCCAGCAGACAAACGACAGGGTATCAGAACTCCTATAATTCACCCCTCCACTTT